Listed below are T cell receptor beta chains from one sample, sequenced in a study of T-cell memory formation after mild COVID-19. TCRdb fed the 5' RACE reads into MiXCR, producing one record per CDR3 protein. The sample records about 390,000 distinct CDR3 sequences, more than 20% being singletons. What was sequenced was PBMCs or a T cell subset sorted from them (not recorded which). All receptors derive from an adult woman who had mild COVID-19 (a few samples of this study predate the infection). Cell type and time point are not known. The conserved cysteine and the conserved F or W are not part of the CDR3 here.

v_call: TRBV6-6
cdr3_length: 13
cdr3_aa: ASSYLDRGRDEQF

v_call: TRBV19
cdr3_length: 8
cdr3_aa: ASSAGELF

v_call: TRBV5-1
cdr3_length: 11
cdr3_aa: ASRRGAEETQY

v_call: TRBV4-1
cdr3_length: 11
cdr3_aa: ASSRDAYTEAF

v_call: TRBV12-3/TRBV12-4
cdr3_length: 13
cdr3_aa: ASSEGLAGGNEQF

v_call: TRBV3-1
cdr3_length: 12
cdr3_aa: ASSQEPIFYEQY

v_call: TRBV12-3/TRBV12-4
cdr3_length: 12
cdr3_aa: ASSFDRGISPLH

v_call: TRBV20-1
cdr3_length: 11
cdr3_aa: SACCLAGDEQF

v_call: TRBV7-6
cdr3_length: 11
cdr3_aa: ASSFGTGTGAF

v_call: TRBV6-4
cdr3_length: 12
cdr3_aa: ASSGQTGGSPLH

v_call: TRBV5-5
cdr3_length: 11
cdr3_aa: ASSRTSGTEQF

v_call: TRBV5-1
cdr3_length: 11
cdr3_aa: ASSHDRGYGYT

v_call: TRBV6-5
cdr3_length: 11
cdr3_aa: ASSYSMGVEQY

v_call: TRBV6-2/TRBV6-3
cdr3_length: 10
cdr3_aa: ASSRLSQEQF

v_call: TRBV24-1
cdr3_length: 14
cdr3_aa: ATSDSDRYLNNEQF